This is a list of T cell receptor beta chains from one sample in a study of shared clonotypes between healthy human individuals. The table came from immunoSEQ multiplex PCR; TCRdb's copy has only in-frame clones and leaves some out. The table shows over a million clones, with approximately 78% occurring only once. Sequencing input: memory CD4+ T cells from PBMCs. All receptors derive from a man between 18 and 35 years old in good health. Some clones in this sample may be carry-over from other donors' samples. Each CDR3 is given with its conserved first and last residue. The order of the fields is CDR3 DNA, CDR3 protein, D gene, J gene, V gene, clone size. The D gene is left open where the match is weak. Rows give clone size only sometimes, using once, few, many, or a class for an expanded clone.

TGTGCCAGCAGCCCCGAGCTAGCCAAAAACATTCAGTACTTC,CASSPELAKNIQYF,.,TRBJ2-4,TRBV21-1,.
TGTGCCAGCAGTTCCCCAACAGTTAACACTGAAGCTTTCTTT,CASSSPTVNTEAFF,.,TRBJ1-1,TRBV27,.
TGCAGCGTTGAGATTTACATGAAGGGACAGGGGGCGAGGTACGAGCAGTACTTC,CSVEIYMKGQGARYEQYF,TRBD1,TRBJ2-7,TRBV29-1,.
TGCAGCGTACCCAAACAGGGGAGGTCGCAGTATTTT,CSVPKQGRSQYF,.,TRBJ2-3,TRBV29-1,once
TGTGCCAGCAGCCTAAGGGGTACAACAACTAATGAAAAACTGTTTTTT,CASSLRGTTTNEKLFF,.,TRBJ1-4,TRBV28,.
TGTGCCATCAGTGACCCGGGACAGGGCAATGAAAAACTGTTTTTT,CAISDPGQGNEKLFF,TRBD1,TRBJ1-4,TRBV10-3,.
TGTGCCAGCGACCTTGACGGAGAGACCCAGTACTTC,CASDLDGETQYF,.,TRBJ2-5,TRBV27,few
TGCAGCGTTGAAACCCCGGGTAGGGAGCAGTACTTC,CSVETPGREQYF,.,TRBJ2-5,TRBV29-1,few
TGCGCCAGCAGCCAAGATCTCGGACCCTACGAGCAGTACTTC,CASSQDLGPYEQYF,.,TRBJ2-7,TRBV4-3,.
TGTGCCAGCAGTGAAGTCTTAGGGGCCAACGTCCTGACTTTC,CASSEVLGANVLTF,.,TRBJ2-6,TRBV6-1,.
TGTGCCAGCAGCTCTAGCCTAGTCGAGTTCTTC,CASSSSLVEFF,.,TRBJ2-1,TRBV7-2,.
TGTGCCAGCAGCCCGCGGGAGTTAAGCACAGATACGCAGTATTTT,CASSPRELSTDTQYF,TRBD2,TRBJ2-3,TRBV7-9,.
TGTGCCTGGAGTGCGGGAAACTATGGCTACACCTTC,CAWSAGNYGYTF,.,TRBJ1-2,TRBV30,.
TGTGCCAGCAGCTCGCCGACTAGCGACCAAGAGACCCAGTACTTC,CASSSPTSDQETQYF,TRBD2,TRBJ2-5,TRBV5-4,.
TGTGCCAGCAGCTTGGGGTCTCTAGATACGCAGTATTTT,CASSLGSLDTQYF,.,TRBJ2-3,TRBV5-4,.
TGTGCCAGCACCGAGACAGGGGTTGGCTATGGCTACACCTTC,CASTETGVGYGYTF,TRBD1,TRBJ1-2,TRBV6-1,.
TGCGCCAGCAGCCCAACTGGGGGAGATCAGCCCCAGCATTTT,CASSPTGGDQPQHF,.,TRBJ1-5,TRBV5-1,.
TGTGCCATCAGTGACGGGACAGGGGAAGAGACCCAGTACTTC,CAISDGTGEETQYF,TRBD1,TRBJ2-5,TRBV10-3,.
TGTGCCAGCAGCCGCACAGGCGGCTCAAACACTGAAGCTTTCTTT,CASSRTGGSNTEAFF,.,TRBJ1-1,TRBV7-9,many
TGTGCCAGCTCACCACTAAGAGAAAGCGGCCAGCCCCAGCATTTT,CASSPLRESGQPQHF,.,TRBJ1-5,TRBV18,.
TGTGCCAGCAGTGACCCCCCCCTAGCAGACAATGAGCAGTTCTTC,CASSDPPLADNEQFF,.,TRBJ2-1,TRBV6-6,.
TGTGCCAGCAGCGTGGGAAACACCATATATTTT,CASSVGNTIYF,.,TRBJ1-3,TRBV5-6,.
TGCGCCAGCAGGCCTGCGGGCCTATCCTACAATGAGCAGTTCTTC,CASRPAGLSYNEQFF,.,TRBJ2-1,TRBV5-1,.
TGCGCCAGCAGCCTAACCACAGATACGCAGTATTTT,CASSLTTDTQYF,.,TRBJ2-3,TRBV5-1,.
TGTGCCAGCAGGCGGCGGAGGAGCTCCTACGAGCAGTACTTC,CASRRRRSSYEQYF,.,TRBJ2-7,TRBV5-6,once
TGTGCCAGCAGTTTGGACCTTTACAATGAGCAGTTCTTC,CASSLDLYNEQFF,.,TRBJ2-1,TRBV6-6,.
TGTGCCAGTAGTATAGAATGGGCGGGGGGTCATGAGCAGTTCTTC,CASSIEWAGGHEQFF,TRBD2,TRBJ2-1,TRBV19,.
TGTGCCAGCTCACCGACGACAGGGGATAGTGGTGGCTACACCTTC,CASSPTTGDSGGYTF,TRBD1,TRBJ1-2,TRBV18,.
TGTGCCAGCAGTTTACAGACAGTCAATCAGCCCCAGCATTTT,CASSLQTVNQPQHF,.,TRBJ1-5,TRBV28,.
TGTGCCAGCAGCTCAGGTGGAAATACAGGGATAGAGACCCAGTACTTC,CASSSGGNTGIETQYF,.,TRBJ2-5,TRBV7-2,.
TGCAGTGCCCCGCCGACCCAGTACTTC,CSAPPTQYF,.,TRBJ2-5,TRBV20-1,.
TGCGCCAGCAGCTCCCGACAGGTTGCGGGCGGCGGGGAGCTGTTTTTT,CASSSRQVAGGGELFF,.,TRBJ2-2,TRBV5-1,.
TGTGCCAGCAGCTACCCGAACTATGGCTACACCTTC,CASSYPNYGYTF,.,TRBJ1-2,TRBV7-2,.
TGTGCCAGCTCACCGGGACAGGGGACGAACTATGGCTACACCTTC,CASSPGQGTNYGYTF,TRBD1,TRBJ1-2,TRBV18,.
TGTGCCAGCAGCGTAGTTCATGGAGGGCATGAGCAGTTCTTC,CASSVVHGGHEQFF,.,TRBJ2-1,TRBV9,.
TGTGCCAGTAGTATAGGGGCAACCAACACCGGGGAGCTGTTTTTT,CASSIGATNTGELFF,.,TRBJ2-2,TRBV19,.
TGCGCCACCGCCCTAGCGGGGGGGAATGAGCAGTTCTTC,CATALAGGNEQFF,TRBD2,TRBJ2-1,TRBV5-1,.
TGTGCCAGCTCACCAAACGGGAACGGGGAGCTGTTTTTT,CASSPNGNGELFF,.,TRBJ2-2,TRBV18,.
TGTGCCAGCGGCGCAGGGCGCTACGAGCAGTACTTC,CASGAGRYEQYF,.,TRBJ2-7,TRBV5-6,few
TGTGCCAGCAGCCCCTGGCAGACCCCTGGAAACATTCAGTACTTC,CASSPWQTPGNIQYF,.,TRBJ2-4,TRBV7-2,.
TGTGCCAGCAGTCTGTCTGGGTTGTCGGCCGAGCAGTACTTC,CASSLSGLSAEQYF,.,TRBJ2-7,TRBV6-1,.
TGTGCCACCCGGGACAGGGGTTATCAGCCCCAGCATTTT,CATRDRGYQPQHF,TRBD1,TRBJ1-5,TRBV19,.
TGTGCCAGCAGCCGAAGTATAGGGGGGCAAGAGACCCAGTACTTC,CASSRSIGGQETQYF,.,TRBJ2-5,TRBV28,.
TGCGCCAGCAGCTTTGCTCTAAAGGGCACTGAAGCTTTCTTT,CASSFALKGTEAFF,.,TRBJ1-1,TRBV5-1,many
TGTGCCAGCTCCCGTGAAGTTCGAGTCGGCGGTGAGCAGTTCTTC,CASSREVRVGGEQFF,.,TRBJ2-1,TRBV7-2,few
TGCGCCAGCAGCGGAATAGCCTACGAGCAGTACTTC,CASSGIAYEQYF,.,TRBJ2-7,TRBV5-1,.
TGTGCCAGCAGCTTAGCGCGACATCAAGGCTATGGCTACACCTTC,CASSLARHQGYGYTF,.,TRBJ1-2,TRBV7-2,.
TGTGCCAGCAGTTTACCGGGACAGATAGCCAAAAACATTCAGTACTTC,CASSLPGQIAKNIQYF,TRBD1,TRBJ2-4,TRBV28,.